The T cell receptor (beta chain) described here comes from a study of T cell responses to AZD1222 COVID-19 vaccine. As for the study in general: Second doses that came at about 4 or about 12 weeks were put together.

Generated by immunoSEQ multiplex PCR, the TCRdb table keeps only in-frame clones and is missing some. The data hold 90,000 to 100,000 clones, with around 90% observed a single time. Of note for this clone: Its specificity is not known.

Findings and limits, study-wide: The reported proportion of spike-specific TCRs targeting unmutated variant regions was nearly half.

Trimming took off 1 base at V and 14 bases at J, with 15 bases between the two ends. CDR3 length: 13 amino acids. CDR1 is SNHLY and CDR2 is FYNNEI in the germline V gene. The genes are TRBV2 and TRBJ2-1, with D possibly being TRBD1 or TRBD2 (6 bases each). The specimen comprised peripheral blood, sampled on day 0 of AZD1222 vaccination. This sequence was found in an adult in good health. The CDR3 sequence is CASSEEQGLTKFF. CDR3 nucleotide sequence: TGTGCCAGCAGTGAAGAACAGGGACTTACGAAGTTCTTC.